This TCR beta chain is from a study of OX40 agonist ivuxolimab in advanced cancers. Whole-study context: Patients were infused with ivuxolimab every 2 weeks at 0.01 to 10 mg/kg. Partial responses were achieved by three patients, of whom one had hepatocellular carcinoma and two had cutaneous melanoma. General observations from the study: CD8+ T cells averaged more expanded clones than CD4+. Certain nonresponders additionally had low normalized T-cell clonal expansion.

V shed 6 bases, J shed 2 bases, and the junction held 4 bases outside the gene matches. Germline loops: CDR1 SNHLY, CDR2 FYNNEI. The CDR3 runs to 13 residues. With respect to this clone: Its specificity is unknown.

The method was immunoSEQ multiplex PCR; TCRdb's version includes in-frame clones alone and lacks a portion of them. The sample lists about 50,000 clones; 70% to 80% were seen once. The origin of this receptor is an adult with an advanced solid tumor such as melanoma, head and neck, liver or kidney cancer. The material was CD4+ or CD8+ T cells sorted from blood, obtained in a trial of the OX40 agonist ivuxolimab. V usage is TRBV2 and J usage is TRBJ2-7, with 7 bases that match TRBD1. CDR3 sequence reads: CASRRDRAYEQYF. The CDR3 nucleotides are TGTGCCAGCAGAAGGGACAGAGCCTACGAGCAGTACTTC. The full variable domain, in which reference TRBV2 and TRBJ2-7 provide the parts outside the CDR3, is EPEVTQTPSHQVTQMGQEVILRCVPISNHLYFYWYRQILGQKVEFLVSFYNNEISEKSEIFDDQFSVERPDGSNFTLKIRSTKLEDSAMYFCASRRDRAYEQYFGPGTRLTVT.